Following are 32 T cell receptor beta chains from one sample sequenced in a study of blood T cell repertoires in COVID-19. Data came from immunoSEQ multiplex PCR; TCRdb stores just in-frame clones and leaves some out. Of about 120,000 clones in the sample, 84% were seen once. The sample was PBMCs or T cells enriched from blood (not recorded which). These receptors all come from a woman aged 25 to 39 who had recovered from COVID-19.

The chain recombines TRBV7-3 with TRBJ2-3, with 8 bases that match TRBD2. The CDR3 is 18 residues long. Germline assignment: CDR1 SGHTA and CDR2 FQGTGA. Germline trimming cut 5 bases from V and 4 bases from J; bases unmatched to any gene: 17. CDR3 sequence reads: CASSLRAWGEREPDTQYF. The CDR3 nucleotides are TGTGCCAGCAGCCTACGAGCTTGGGGGGAGCGGGAGCCAGATACGCAGTATTTT.

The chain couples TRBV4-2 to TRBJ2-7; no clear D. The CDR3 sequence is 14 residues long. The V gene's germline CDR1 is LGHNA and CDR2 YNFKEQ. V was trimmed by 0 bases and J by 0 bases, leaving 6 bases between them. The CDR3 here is CASSQDASSYEQYF. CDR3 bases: TGTGCCAGCAGCCAAGATGCGAGCTCCTACGAGCAGTACTTC.

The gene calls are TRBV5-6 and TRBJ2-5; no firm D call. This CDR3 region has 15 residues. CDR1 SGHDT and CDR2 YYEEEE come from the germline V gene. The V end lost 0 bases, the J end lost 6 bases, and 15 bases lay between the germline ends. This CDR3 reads CASSLGQVKTQTQYF. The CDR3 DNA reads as TGTGCCAGCAGCTTGGGGCAGGTGAAGACGCAGACCCAGTACTTC.

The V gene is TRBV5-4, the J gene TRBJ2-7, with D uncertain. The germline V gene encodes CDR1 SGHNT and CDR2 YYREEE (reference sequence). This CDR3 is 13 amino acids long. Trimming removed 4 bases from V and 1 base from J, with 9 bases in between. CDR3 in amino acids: CASSTGLSYEQYF. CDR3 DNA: TGTGCCAGCAGCACCGGTTTGTCCTACGAGCAGTACTTC.

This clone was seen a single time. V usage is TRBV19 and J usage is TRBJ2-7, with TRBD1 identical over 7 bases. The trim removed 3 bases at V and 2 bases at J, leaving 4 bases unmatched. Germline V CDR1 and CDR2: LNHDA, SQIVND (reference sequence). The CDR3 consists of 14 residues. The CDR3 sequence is CASSIYRGPYEQYF. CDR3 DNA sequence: TGTGCCAGTAGTATTTACAGGGGTCCCTACGAGCAGTACTTC.

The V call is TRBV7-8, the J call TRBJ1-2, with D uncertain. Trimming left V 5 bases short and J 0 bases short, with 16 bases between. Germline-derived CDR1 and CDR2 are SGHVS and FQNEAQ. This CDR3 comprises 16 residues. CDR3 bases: TGTGCCAGCAGCCCTGGGCGCAGACGGACTAACTATGGCTACACCTTC. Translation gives CASSPGRRRTNYGYTF.

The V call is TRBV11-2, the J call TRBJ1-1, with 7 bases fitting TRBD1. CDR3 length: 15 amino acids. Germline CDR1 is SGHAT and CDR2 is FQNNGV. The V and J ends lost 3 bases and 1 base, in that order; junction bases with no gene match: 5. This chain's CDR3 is CASSFHRGQNTEAFF. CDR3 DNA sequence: TGTGCCAGCAGCTTCCACAGGGGTCAGAACACTGAAGCTTTCTTT.

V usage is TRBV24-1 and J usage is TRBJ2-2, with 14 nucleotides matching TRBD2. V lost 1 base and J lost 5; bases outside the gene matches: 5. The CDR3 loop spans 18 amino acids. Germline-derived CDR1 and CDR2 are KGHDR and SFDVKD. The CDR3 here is CATSDLRTSGRNTGELFF. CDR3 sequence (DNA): TGTGCCACCAGTGATTTAAGGACTAGCGGGAGGAATACCGGGGAGCTGTTTTTT.

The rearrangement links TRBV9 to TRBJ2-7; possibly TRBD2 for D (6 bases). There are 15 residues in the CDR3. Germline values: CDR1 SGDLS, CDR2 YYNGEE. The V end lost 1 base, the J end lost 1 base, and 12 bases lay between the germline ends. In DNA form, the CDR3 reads TGTGCCAGCAGCGTATCGGCTAGCGAGTCCTACGAGCAGTACTTC. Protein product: CASSVSASESYEQYF.

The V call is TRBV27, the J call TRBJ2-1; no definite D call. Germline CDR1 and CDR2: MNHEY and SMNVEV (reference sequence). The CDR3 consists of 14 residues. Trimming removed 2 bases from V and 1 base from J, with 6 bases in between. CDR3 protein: CASSLAVSYNEQFF. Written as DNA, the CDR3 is TGTGCCAGCAGTTTAGCGGTTTCCTACAATGAGCAGTTCTTC.

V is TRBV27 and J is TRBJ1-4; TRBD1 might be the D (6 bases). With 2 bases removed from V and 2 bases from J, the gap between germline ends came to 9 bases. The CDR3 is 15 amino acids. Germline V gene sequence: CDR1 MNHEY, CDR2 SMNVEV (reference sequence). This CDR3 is CASSLKGVTNEKLFF. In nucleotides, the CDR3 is TGTGCCAGCAGTTTAAAGGGGGTCACTAATGAAAAACTGTTTTTT. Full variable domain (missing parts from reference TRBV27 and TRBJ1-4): EAQVTQNPRYLITVTGKKLTVTCSQNMNHEYMSWYRQDPGLGLRQIYYSMNVEVTDKGDVPEGYKVSRKEKRNFPLILESPSPNQTSLYFCASSLKGVTNEKLFFGSGTQLSVL.

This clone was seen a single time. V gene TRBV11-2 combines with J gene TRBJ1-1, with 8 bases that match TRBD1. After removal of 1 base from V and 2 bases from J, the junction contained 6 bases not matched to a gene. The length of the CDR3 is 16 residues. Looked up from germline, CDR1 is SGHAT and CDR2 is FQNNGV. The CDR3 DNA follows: TGTGCCAGCAGCTTAGGATCAGGGGGCTATAACACTGAAGCTTTCTTT. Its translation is CASSLGSGGYNTEAFF.

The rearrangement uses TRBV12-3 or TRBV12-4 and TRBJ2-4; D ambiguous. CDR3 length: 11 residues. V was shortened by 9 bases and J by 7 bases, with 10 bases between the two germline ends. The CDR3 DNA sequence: TGTGCCAGACGGAGTCAGAACATTCAGTACTTC. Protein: CARRSQNIQYF.

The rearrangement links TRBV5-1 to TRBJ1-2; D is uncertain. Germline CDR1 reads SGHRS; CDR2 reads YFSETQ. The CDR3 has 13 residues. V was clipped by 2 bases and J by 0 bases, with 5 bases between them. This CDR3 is CASSFSSNYGYTF. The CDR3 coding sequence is TGCGCCAGCAGCTTCTCCTCTAACTATGGCTACACCTTC.

CDR3 sequence reads: CASSPSGSQYNEQFF. The CDR3 nucleotides are TGTGCCAGCAGCCCAAGCGGGAGTCAGTACAATGAGCAGTTCTTC. The rearrangement links TRBV7-2 to TRBJ2-1; 8 bases map to TRBD2. With 5 bases clipped from V and 4 bases from J, the junction kept 7 bases outside the gene matches. The CDR3 extends over 15 amino acids. The germline gives CDR1 SGHTA, CDR2 FQGNSA. Together with reference TRBV7-2 and TRBJ2-1, the CDR3 gives the full variable domain: GAGVSQSPSNKVTEKGKDVELRCDPISGHTALYWYRQSLGQGLEFLIYFQGNSAPDKSGLPSDRFSAERTGGSVSTLTIQRTQQEDSAVYLCASSPSGSQYNEQFFGPGTRLTVL.

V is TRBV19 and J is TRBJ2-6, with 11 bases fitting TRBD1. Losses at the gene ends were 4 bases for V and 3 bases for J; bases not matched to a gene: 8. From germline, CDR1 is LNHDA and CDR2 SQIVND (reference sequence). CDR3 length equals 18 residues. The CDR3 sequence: CASSRGQGALGGANVLTF. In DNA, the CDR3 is TGTGCCAGTAGTAGAGGACAGGGGGCCCTCGGTGGGGCCAACGTCCTGACTTTC.

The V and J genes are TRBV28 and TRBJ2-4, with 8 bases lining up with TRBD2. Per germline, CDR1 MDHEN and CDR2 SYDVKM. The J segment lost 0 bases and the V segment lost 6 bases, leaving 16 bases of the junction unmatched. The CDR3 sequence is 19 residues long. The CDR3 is CASSPIRGREALAKNIQYF. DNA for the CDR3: TGTGCCAGCAGCCCCATTCGCGGGCGGGAGGCTCTAGCCAAAAACATTCAGTACTTC.

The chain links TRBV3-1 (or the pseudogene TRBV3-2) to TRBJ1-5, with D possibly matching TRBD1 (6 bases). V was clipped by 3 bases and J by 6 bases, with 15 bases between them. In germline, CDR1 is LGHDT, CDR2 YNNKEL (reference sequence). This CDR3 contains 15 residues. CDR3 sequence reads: CASSHLGGAGQPQHF. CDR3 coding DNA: TGTGCCAGCAGCCACCTCGGGGGGGCGGGTCAGCCCCAGCATTTT.

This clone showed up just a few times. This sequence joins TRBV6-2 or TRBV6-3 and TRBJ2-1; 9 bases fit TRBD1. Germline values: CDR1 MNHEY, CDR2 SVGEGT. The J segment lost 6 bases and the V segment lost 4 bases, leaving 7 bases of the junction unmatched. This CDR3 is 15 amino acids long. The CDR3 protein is CASSSGTGNINEQFF. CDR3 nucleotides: TGTGCCAGCAGTTCCGGGACAGGGAACATCAATGAGCAGTTCTTC.

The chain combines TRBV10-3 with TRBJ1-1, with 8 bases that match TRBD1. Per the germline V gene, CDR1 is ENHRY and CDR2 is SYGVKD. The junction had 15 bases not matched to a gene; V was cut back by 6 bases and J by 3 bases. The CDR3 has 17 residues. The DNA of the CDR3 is TGTGCCATCAGCGCCGGGACAGGAACCCAAAGGGACACTGAAGCTTTCTTT. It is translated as CAISAGTGTQRDTEAFF.

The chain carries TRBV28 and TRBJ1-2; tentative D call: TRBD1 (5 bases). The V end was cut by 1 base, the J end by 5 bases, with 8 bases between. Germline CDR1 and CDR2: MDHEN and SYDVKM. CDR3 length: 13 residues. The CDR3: CASSLYRQYGYTF. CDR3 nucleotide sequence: TGTGCCAGCAGTTTATACAGGCAGTATGGCTACACCTTC.

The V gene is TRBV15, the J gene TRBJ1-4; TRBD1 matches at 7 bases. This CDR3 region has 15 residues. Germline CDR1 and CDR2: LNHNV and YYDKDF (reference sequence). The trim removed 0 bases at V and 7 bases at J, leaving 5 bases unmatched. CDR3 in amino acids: CATSRDRGRFEKLFF. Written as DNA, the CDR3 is TGTGCCACCAGCAGAGATAGGGGGCGTTTTGAAAAACTGTTTTTT.

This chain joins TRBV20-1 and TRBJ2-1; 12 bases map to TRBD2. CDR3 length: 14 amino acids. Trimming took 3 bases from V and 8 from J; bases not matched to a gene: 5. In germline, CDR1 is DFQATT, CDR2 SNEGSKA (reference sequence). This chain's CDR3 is CSASGTSGFHEQFF. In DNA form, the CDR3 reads TGCAGTGCTAGTGGGACTAGCGGGTTCCATGAGCAGTTCTTC.

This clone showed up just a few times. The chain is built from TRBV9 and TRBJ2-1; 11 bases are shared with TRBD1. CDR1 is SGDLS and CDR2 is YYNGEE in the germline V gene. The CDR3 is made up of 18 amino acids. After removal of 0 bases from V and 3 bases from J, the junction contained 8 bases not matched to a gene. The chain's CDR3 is CASSVVGHGTGGYNEQFF. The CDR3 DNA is TGTGCCAGCAGCGTAGTGGGTCACGGGACAGGGGGCTACAATGAGCAGTTCTTC.

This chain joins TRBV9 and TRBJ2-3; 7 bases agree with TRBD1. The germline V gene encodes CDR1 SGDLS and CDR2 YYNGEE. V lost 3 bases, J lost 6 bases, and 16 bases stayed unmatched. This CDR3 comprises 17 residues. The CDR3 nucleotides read TGTGCCAGCAGCGCCGATTACAGGGGTCCCCAGATTGATACGCAGTATTTT. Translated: CASSADYRGPQIDTQYF.

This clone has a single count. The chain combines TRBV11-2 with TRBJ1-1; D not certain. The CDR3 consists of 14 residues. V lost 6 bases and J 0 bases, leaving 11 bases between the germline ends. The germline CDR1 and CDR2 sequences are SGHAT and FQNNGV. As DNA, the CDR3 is TGTGCCAGCAGGACATTCCAACTGAACACTGAAGCTTTCTTT. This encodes CASRTFQLNTEAFF.

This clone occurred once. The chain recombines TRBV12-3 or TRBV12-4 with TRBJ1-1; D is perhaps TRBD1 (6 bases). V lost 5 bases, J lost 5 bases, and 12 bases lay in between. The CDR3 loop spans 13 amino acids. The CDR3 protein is CASSVDRGTEAFF. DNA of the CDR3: TGTGCCAGCAGTGTGGACAGAGGGACTGAAGCTTTCTTT.

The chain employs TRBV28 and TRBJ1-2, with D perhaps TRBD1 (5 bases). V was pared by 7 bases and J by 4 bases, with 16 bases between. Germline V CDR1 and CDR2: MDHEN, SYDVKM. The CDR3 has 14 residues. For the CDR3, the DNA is TGTGCCAGCATCGCCTCCGGGACTGTCTATGGCTACACCTTC. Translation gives CASIASGTVYGYTF.

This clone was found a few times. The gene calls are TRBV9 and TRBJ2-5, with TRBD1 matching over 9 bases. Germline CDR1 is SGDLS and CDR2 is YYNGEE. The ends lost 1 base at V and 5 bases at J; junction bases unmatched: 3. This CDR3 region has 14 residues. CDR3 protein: CASSVTGGGETQYF. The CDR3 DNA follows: TGTGCCAGCAGCGTAACAGGGGGCGGGGAGACCCAGTACTTC.

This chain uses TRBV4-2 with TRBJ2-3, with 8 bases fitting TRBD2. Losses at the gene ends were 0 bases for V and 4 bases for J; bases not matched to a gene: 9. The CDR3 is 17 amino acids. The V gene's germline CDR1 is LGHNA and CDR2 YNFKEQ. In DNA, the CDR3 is TGTGCCAGCAGCCAAGATCGACACGGGAGGGACTCAGATACGCAGTATTTT. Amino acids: CASSQDRHGRDSDTQYF.

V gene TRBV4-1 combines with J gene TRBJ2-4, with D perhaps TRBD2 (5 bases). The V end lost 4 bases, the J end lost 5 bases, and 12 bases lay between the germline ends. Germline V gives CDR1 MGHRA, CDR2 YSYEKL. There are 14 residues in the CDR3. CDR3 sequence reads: CASSRLVRENIQYF. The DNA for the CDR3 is TGCGCCAGCAGCCGTCTAGTGAGGGAAAACATTCAGTACTTC.

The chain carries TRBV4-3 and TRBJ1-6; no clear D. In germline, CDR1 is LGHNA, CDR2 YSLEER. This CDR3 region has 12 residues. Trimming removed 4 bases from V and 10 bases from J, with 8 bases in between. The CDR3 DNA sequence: TGCGCCAGCAGCCGAGGCGACTCACCCCTCCACTTT. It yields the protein CASSRGDSPLHF.